This T cell receptor (beta chain) was retrieved from a study of shared clonotypes between healthy human individuals. Findings of the study overall: Richness estimates generally favored naive over memory subsets. The authors sampled blood alone, and tissue repertoires likely differ. What rarefaction showed was incomplete sorted-subset sequencing despite large depth.

Regarding this clone: As yet, its antigen is unknown.

Replicate PCRs from sorted subsets contained roughly 190 ng DNA, which is around 30,000 T cell genomes. Using immunoSEQ multiplex PCR, the repertoire was profiled, and TCRdb retains in-frame clones only, with some absent. Here the sample spans 90,000 to 120,000 clones, around 68% being singletons. This CDR3 contains 14 residues. V shed 5 bases, J shed 1 base, and the junction held 3 bases outside the gene matches. Per the germline V gene, CDR1 is SGHTA and CDR2 is FQGNSA. The chain is built from TRBV7-2 and TRBJ1-1, with 8 bases aligning to TRBD1. The sequence came from a woman aged 30 to 39 in good health. The sequenced sample consisted of memory CD8+ T cells sorted from blood. Subset of the sample: CD45RO+ cells pooled with CCR7-negative TemRA cells. In DNA form, the CDR3 reads TGTGCCAGCAGCCGCGGGACAGGGAACACTGAAGCTTTCTTT. Translated: CASSRGTGNTEAFF.